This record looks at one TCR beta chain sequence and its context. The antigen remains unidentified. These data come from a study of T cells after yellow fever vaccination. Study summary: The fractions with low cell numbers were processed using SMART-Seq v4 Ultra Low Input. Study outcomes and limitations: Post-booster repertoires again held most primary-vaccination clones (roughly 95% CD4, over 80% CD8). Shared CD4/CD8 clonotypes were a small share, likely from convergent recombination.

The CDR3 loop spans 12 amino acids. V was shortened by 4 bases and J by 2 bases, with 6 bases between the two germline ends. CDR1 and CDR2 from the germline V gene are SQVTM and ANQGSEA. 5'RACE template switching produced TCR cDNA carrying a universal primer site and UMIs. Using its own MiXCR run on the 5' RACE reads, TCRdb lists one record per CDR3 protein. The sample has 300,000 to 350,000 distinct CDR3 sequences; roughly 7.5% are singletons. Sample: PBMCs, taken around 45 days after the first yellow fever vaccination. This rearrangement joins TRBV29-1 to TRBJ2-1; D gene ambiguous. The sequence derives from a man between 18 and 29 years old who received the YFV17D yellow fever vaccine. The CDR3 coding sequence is TGCAGCGTTGGGCAGGCCTACAATGAGCAGTTCTTC. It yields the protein CSVGQAYNEQFF.